This record covers a single T cell receptor beta chain. Its antigen is unknown. The data originate from a study of T cells in lung cancer brain metastases. Paired samples had equal genomic DNA input, ranging 2.24 to 4.92 ug. The protocol was immunoSEQ multiplex PCR, while the TCRdb copy is restricted to in-frame clones and leaves out a portion. The repertoire holds fewer than 5,000 clones, with approximately 90% as singletons. Study results and caveats: Most clones were lesion-specific, with limited overlap between paired lesions (mean Morisita index approximately 0.24). Preoperative corticosteroid effects on brain metastasis T cell infiltration were not controlled.

Marked H&E slides guided macrodissection of tumor areas from several unstained, deparaffinized about 9.6 um sections. V lost 4 bases and J lost 2, with 4 bases in between. The CDR3 sequence is 12 residues long. Germline loops: CDR1 MNHEY, CDR2 SVGAGI. Sequencing was performed on tumor tissue from the primary lung tumor. The TCR originated in a man aged 55 to 70 with non-small cell lung cancer. This chain links TRBV6-5 with TRBJ2-3; D remains unclear. CDR3 sequence reads: CASSLTTDTQYF. DNA for the CDR3: TGTGCCAGCAGTTTAACCACAGATACGCAGTATTTT.